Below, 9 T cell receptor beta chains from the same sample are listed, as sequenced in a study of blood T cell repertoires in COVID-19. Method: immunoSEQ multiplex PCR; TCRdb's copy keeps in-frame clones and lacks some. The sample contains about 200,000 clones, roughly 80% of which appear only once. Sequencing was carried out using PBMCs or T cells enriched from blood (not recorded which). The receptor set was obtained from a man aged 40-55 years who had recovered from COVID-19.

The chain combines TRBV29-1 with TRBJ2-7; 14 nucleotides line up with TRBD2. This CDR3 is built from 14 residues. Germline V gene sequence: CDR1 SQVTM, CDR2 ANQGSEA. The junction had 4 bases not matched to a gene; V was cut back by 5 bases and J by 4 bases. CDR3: CSVSGTSGSYEQYF. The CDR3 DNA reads TGCAGCGTTTCCGGGACTAGCGGGAGTTACGAGCAGTACTTC.

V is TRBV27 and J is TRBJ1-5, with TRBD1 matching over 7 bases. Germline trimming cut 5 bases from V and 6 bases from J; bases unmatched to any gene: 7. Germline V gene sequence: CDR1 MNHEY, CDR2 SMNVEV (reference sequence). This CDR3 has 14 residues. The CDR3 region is CASSLRDSGQPQHF. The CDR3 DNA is TGTGCCAGCAGTCTACGGGACAGCGGTCAGCCCCAGCATTTT.

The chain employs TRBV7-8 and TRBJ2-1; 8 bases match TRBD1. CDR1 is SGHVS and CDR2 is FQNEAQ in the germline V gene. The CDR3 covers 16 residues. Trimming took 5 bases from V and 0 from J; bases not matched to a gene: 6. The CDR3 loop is CASSPWTGHSYNEQFF. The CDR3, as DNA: TGTGCCAGCAGCCCCTGGACAGGGCACTCCTACAATGAGCAGTTCTTC.

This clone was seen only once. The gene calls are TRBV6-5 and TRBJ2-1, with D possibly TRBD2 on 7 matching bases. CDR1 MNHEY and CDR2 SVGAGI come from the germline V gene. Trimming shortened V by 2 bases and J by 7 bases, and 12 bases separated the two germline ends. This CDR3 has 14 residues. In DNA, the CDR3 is TGTGCCAGCAGTTACCGGGGGGCTAGGAATGAGCAGTTCTTC. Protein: CASSYRGARNEQFF.

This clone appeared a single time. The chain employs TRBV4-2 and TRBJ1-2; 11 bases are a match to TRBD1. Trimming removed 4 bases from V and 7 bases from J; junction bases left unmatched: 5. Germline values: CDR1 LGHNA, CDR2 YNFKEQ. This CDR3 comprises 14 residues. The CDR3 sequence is CASSLGQGAFGYTF. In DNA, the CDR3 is TGTGCCAGCAGCCTAGGACAGGGGGCTTTTGGCTACACCTTC.

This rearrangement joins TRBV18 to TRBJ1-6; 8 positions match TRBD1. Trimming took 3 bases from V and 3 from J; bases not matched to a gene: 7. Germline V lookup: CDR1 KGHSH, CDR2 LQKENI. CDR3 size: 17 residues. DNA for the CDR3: TGTGCCAGCTCACCTGAGGACAGGGTCCTCTATAATTCACCCCTCCACTTT. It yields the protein CASSPEDRVLYNSPLHF.

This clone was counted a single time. The CDR3 loop reads CATSDREEVRGTQYF. The CDR3 nucleotides read TGTGCCACCAGTGACCGAGAGGAGGTACGGGGGACCCAGTACTTC. This chain links TRBV24-1 with TRBJ2-5; D possibly corresponds to TRBD2 (5 bases). Germline V gene sequence: CDR1 KGHDR, CDR2 SFDVKD. This CDR3 has 15 residues. Trimming pared 4 bases from V and 7 bases from J, leaving 18 bases between.

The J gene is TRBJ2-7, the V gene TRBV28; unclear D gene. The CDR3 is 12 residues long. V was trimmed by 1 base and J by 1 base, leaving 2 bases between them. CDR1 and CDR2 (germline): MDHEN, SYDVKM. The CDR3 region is CASSLSSYEQYF. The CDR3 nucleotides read TGTGCCAGCAGTTTATCTTCCTACGAGCAGTACTTC.

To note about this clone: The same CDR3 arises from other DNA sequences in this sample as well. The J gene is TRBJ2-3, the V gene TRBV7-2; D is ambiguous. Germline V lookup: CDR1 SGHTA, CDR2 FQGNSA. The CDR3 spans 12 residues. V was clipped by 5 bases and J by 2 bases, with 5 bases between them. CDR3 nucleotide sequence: TGTGCCAGCAGCCCTTACACAGATACGCAGTATTTT. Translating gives CASSPYTDTQYF.